This is a list of T cell receptor beta chains from one sample in a study of regulatory T cells in long-lasting Graves disease. In TCRdb, the multiplex PCR reads were re-called with MiXCR into one record per CDR3 protein. Counted here are around 300,000 distinct CDR3 sequences, around 23% occurring once; the ten biggest clones make up more than 55%. This material consisted of peripheral blood mononuclear cells (PBMCs), taken when the disease was refractory, from a patient treated with antithyroid drugs. Every receptor here comes from a female donor with Graves disease. Each CDR3 is given with its conserved first and last residue. D genes are given only for firm matches. Clone size appears in some rows only: once, few, many, or a class for an expanded clone.

size	D	J	V	CDR3	DNA
many	NA	TRBJ2-7	TRBV20-1	CSASGPYEQYF	TGCAGTGCTAGCGGGCCATACGAGCAGTACTTC
NA	NA	TRBJ2-2	TRBV28	CASSWTVLTGELFF	TGTGCCAGCAGTTGGACAGTTCTAACCGGGGAGCTGTTTTTT
many	NA	TRBJ2-2	TRBV6-1	CASKIAGELFF	TGTGCCAGCAAGATCGCCGGGGAGCTGTTTTTT
few	NA	TRBJ2-7	TRBV3-2	CASSLEVRTSGSTYEQYF	TGTGCCAGCAGCCTTGAAGTTCGGACTAGCGGGTCTACCTACGAGCAGTACTTC
NA	NA	TRBJ2-4	TRBV29-1	CSVGGNKNIQYF	TGCAGCGTTGGGGGAAACAAAAACATTCAGTACTTC
few	TRBD1	TRBJ2-7	TRBV7-2	CARERQGSNEQYF	TGTGCCCGAGAACGACAGGGTTCCAACGAGCAGTACTTC
many	NA	TRBJ1-4	TRBV11-2	CASSPGGGQAGGKLFF	TGTGCCAGCAGCCCTGGTGGGGGGCAGGCCGGGGGAAAACTGTTTTTT
NA	NA	TRBJ2-7	TRBV4-1	CASSQDPGIYEQYF	TGCGCCAGCAGCCAAGATCCAGGGATCTACGAGCAGTACTTC
many	NA	TRBJ1-5	TRBV28	CASNNFGRANQPQHF	TGTGCCAGCAATAACTTTGGCAGGGCCAATCAGCCCCAGCATTTT
NA	TRBD2	TRBJ2-2	TRBV20-1	CSARDPQGLAGANTGELFF	TGCAGTGCTAGAGATCCTCAGGGTCTAGCGGGAGCGAACACCGGGGAGCTGTTTTTT
NA	TRBD1	TRBJ2-6	TRBV6-2/TRBV6-3	CASSTGGRSGANVLTF	TGTGCCAGCTCGACAGGGGGCAGGTCTGGGGCCAACGTCCTGACTTTC
many	TRBD1	TRBJ2-5	TRBV7-9	CASSVGTDQETQYF	TGTGCCAGCAGCGTCGGGACAGACCAAGAGACCCAGTACTTC
few	TRBD2	TRBJ2-4	TRBV6-1	CASSPPYSGSGDIQYF	TGTGCCAGCAGTCCCCCCTATAGCGGGAGTGGGGACATTCAGTACTTC
NA	NA	TRBJ2-1	TRBV28	CASSLPPYRVAYNEQFF	TGTGCCAGCAGTTTACCCCCCTACAGGGTTGCCTACAATGAGCAGTTCTTC
NA	NA	TRBJ1-5	TRBV19	CASSSRGPAGQPQHF	TGTGCCAGTAGTTCACGGGGACCGGCCGGGCAGCCCCAGCATTTT
few	NA	TRBJ1-2	TRBV4-1	CASSQQGAVNYGYTF	TGCGCCAGCAGCCAACAAGGAGCGGTTAACTATGGCTACACCTTC
many	NA	TRBJ1-2	TRBV10-3	CATLGTPNYGYTF	TGTGCCACTCTGGGGACACCCAACTATGGCTACACCTTC
few	NA	TRBJ1-6	TRBV27	CASSLRGGNSPLHF	TGTGCCAGCAGTTTAAGGGGTGGAAATTCACCCCTCCACTTT
few	NA	TRBJ2-7	TRBV6-5	CASSYLRRDEQYF	TGTGCCAGCAGTTACTTGCGGCGGGACGAGCAGTACTTC
many	TRBD1	TRBJ1-2	TRBV3-1	CASSQGQGTYGYTF	TGTGCCAGCAGCCAAGGACAGGGGACCTATGGCTACACCTTC
many	NA	TRBJ1-4	TRBV7-6	CASSLDTSGLKLFF	TGTGCCAGCAGCTTAGACACGAGTGGGCTGAAACTGTTTTTT
few	NA	TRBJ2-7	TRBV6-1	CASTPRRQESYEQYF	TGTGCCAGCACCCCCAGAAGACAGGAGTCCTACGAGCAGTACTTC
NA	NA	TRBJ2-1	TRBV28	CASSFFRGEYNEQFF	TGTGCCAGCAGTTTTTTTAGGGGTGAATACAATGAGCAGTTCTTC
many	NA	TRBJ2-3	TRBV28	CASSFSPDTQYF	TGTGCCAGCAGTTTCTCACCAGATACGCAGTATTTT
many	NA	TRBJ2-4	TRBV11-1	CASSLGGEDIQYF	TGTGCCAGCAGCTTAGGGGGAGAGGACATTCAGTACTTC
many	TRBD1	TRBJ2-5	TRBV29-1	CSVGTDQETQYF	TGCAGCGTAGGGACAGACCAAGAGACCCAGTACTTC
NA	NA	TRBJ2-7	TRBV20-1	CSASPGPYEQYF	TGCAGTGCTAGTCCGGGCCCCTACGAGCAGTACTTC
NA	TRBD1	TRBJ1-1	TRBV4-3	CVSSPGTVNTEAFF	TGCGTCAGCAGCCCCGGGACAGTGAACACTGAAGCTTTCTTT